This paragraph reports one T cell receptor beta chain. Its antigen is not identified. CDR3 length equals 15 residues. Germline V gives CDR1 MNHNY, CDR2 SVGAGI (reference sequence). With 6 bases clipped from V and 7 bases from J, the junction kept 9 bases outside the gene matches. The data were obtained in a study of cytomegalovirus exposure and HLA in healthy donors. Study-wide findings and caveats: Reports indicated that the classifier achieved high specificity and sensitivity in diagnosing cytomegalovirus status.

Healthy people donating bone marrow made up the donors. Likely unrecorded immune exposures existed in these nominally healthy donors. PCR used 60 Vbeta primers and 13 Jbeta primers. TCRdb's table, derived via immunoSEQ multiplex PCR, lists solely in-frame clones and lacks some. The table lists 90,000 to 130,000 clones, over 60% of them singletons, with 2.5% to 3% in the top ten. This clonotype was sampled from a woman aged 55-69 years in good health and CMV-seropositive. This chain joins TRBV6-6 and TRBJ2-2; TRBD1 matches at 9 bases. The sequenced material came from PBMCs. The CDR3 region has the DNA TGTGCCAGCAGCACGGGACAGGGTGTTGGCGGGGAGCTGTTTTTT. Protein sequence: CASSTGQGVGGELFF.